Below are 8 T cell receptor beta chains sequenced from a single sample in a study of cytomegalovirus exposure and HLA in healthy donors. It was with 60 Vbeta and 13 Jbeta primers that the PCR ran. Sequencing used immunoSEQ multiplex PCR; TCRdb keeps in-frame clones, though not all of them. In the table there are roughly 100,000 clones, approximately 70% of which are singletons. Sequencing used PBMCs. These receptors were taken from a woman aged 45-59 years in good health and CMV-seronegative.

The chain combines TRBV28 with TRBJ2-1, with TRBD2 matching 11 bases. The CDR3 sequence is 15 residues long. J was trimmed by 6 bases and V by 5 bases; bases with no gene match: 6. The germline V gene encodes CDR1 MDHEN and CDR2 SYDVKM. The CDR3 DNA reads TGTGCCAGCAGTCATATAGCGGGAGGGGTCAATGAGCAGTTCTTC. It yields the protein CASSHIAGGVNEQFF.

The chain uses TRBV20-1 and TRBJ2-7; D unresolved. CDR1 is DFQATT and CDR2 is SNEGSKA in the germline V gene (reference sequence). V lost 5 bases and J lost 3, with 8 bases in between. The CDR3 has 11 amino acids. CDR3 DNA sequence: TGCAGTGCTCAAACCGGCTACGAGCAGTACTTC. As protein: CSAQTGYEQYF.

Concerning this clone: The same CDR3 also results from other DNA sequences found in this sample. The chain uses TRBV7-9 and TRBJ2-7, with a possible D match to TRBD1 (6 bases). Looked up from germline, CDR1 is SEHNR and CDR2 is FQNEAQ (reference sequence). This CDR3 region has 16 residues. Trimming took 4 bases from V and 4 from J, leaving 20 bases between them. The CDR3 DNA is TGTGCCAGCAGCTCAAGTCTGTCAGGGGTGTTATACGAGCAGTACTTC. It encodes CASSSSLSGVLYEQYF. The complete variable domain, with remaining parts taken from reference TRBV7-9 and TRBJ2-7, reads DTGVSQNPRHKITKRGQNVTFRCDPISEHNRLYWYRQTLGQGPEFLTYFQNEAQLEKSRLLSDRFSAERPKGSFSTLEIQRTEQGDSAMYLCASSSSLSGVLYEQYFGPGTRLTVT.

The rearrangement uses TRBV7-8 and TRBJ2-3; 11 bases are a match to TRBD2. CDR1 and CDR2 (germline): SGHVS, FQNEAQ. CDR3 length equals 13 residues. The V gene end was trimmed by 4 bases and the J gene end by 7 bases; junction bases not matched to a gene: 1. CDR3: CASSSSGRYTQYF. The CDR3 nucleotides are TGTGCCAGCAGCTCTAGCGGGAGGTATACGCAGTATTTT.

This clone was recorded a few times. The chain joins TRBV11-3 to TRBJ2-2, with 8 nucleotides matching TRBD1. Germline CDR1 reads SGHNT; CDR2 reads YENEEA. The CDR3 loop spans 14 amino acids. V trimming: 6 bases; J trimming: 6 bases; junction bases outside the gene matches: 6. CDR3 nucleotides: TGTGCCAGCAGTTGGACAGGGATGGCCGGGGAGCTGTTTTTT. The encoded protein is CASSWTGMAGELFF.

V gene TRBV7-2 combines with J gene TRBJ2-3; D is undetermined. Germline V gene data show CDR1 as SGHTA and CDR2 as FQGNSA. Trimming stripped 6 bases from V and 0 bases from J, with 10 bases between. The CDR3 extends over 14 amino acids. The CDR3 spells CASRPRTSTDTQYF. The CDR3, as DNA: TGTGCCAGCAGGCCACGAACTAGCACAGATACGCAGTATTTT.

The chain uses TRBV19 and TRBJ1-4; 10 bases fit TRBD1. Germline trimming cut 6 bases from V and 7 bases from J; bases unmatched to any gene: 5. The CDR3 totals 14 residues. Germline V lookup: CDR1 LNHDA, CDR2 SQIVND (reference sequence). In nucleotides, the CDR3 is TGTGCCAGTAGAATGGGACAGGGGTCTGAAAAACTGTTTTTT. It specifies CASRMGQGSEKLFF.

CDR3: CASSLEGLALADTQYF. For the CDR3, the DNA is TGTGCCAGCAGCCTGGAGGGACTAGCTTTAGCAGATACGCAGTATTTT. This chain connects TRBV4-2 to TRBJ2-3, with 9 bases fitting TRBD2. CDR1 is LGHNA and CDR2 is YNFKEQ in the germline V gene. V shed 4 bases and J 4 bases; nucleotides not matched to a gene: 9. The CDR3 spans 16 residues.